This is a list of T cell receptor beta chains from one sample in a study of blood T cell repertoires in COVID-19. Repertoires were generated with immunoSEQ multiplex PCR, while TCRdb's copy carries only in-frame clones and drops some. The sample holds tens of thousands of clones, around 78% seen once. Sample: peripheral blood. The receptors were sampled from a human donor in a cohort sampled during active COVID-19. CDR3s include the opening cysteine and the closing phenylalanine or tryptophan. The order of the fields is D gene, clone size, V gene, J gene, CDR3 DNA, CDR3 protein. D genes are given only for firm matches. Rows may omit the clone size; those that give it use once, few, many or a size class.

>TRBD1|-|TRBV4-2|TRBJ1-2
TGTGCCAGCAGCCTAGCCTCCCGACAGGGCACCCTCTATGGCTACACCTTC
CASSLASRQGTLYGYTF
>TRBD2|-|TRBV7-7|TRBJ2-5
TGTGCTAGCAGCGAGAGAGCGGGGGGTCAAGAGACCCAGTACTTC
CASSERAGGQETQYF
>-|-|TRBV9|TRBJ1-1
TGTGCCAGCAGCGTAGAGGGATTGGGGGCAGTGAACACTGAAGCTTTCTTT
CASSVEGLGAVNTEAFF
>-|-|TRBV28|TRBJ1-6
TGTGCCAGCAGTGGCCCATCCGCGGGAAATTCACCCCTCCACTTT
CASSGPSAGNSPLHF
>-|-|TRBV19|TRBJ2-3
TGTGCCAGTAGTGTTTTGCAGGGCACAGATACGCAGTATTTT
CASSVLQGTDTQYF
>-|-|TRBV4-1|TRBJ1-1
TGCGCCAGCAGCCAAGTTGGGACTGGGCGGGGCACTGAAGCTTTCTTT
CASSQVGTGRGTEAFF
>-|few|TRBV25-1|TRBJ1-6
TGTGCCAGCAGTGAAGGACTGGCACCCCTCCACTTT
CASSEGLAPLHF
>-|-|TRBV29-1|TRBJ1-5
TGCAGCGTTCGAGTCGGGAGAGGTCAGCCCCAGCATTTT
CSVRVGRGQPQHF
>TRBD1|-|TRBV6-6|TRBJ2-5
TGTGCCAGCAAGGTTTGGGGACAGCCTGAGACCCAGTACTTC
CASKVWGQPETQYF
>-|-|TRBV28|TRBJ2-1
TGTGCCAGCAGTTTGGAGGGCAATGAGCAGTTCTTC
CASSLEGNEQFF
>TRBD1|-|TRBV2|TRBJ2-1
TGTGCCAGCAGCCTCGGACAGGGCCCGTACAATGAGCAGTTCTTC
CASSLGQGPYNEQFF
>-|-|TRBV5-6|TRBJ2-5
TGTGCCAGCAGCTTGCCACAGAAGAAAGGCGAGACCCAGTACTTC
CASSLPQKKGETQYF
>TRBD2|-|TRBV11-2|TRBJ2-7
TGTGCCAGCAGCCTCCAGCGGGGGGGCTACGAGCAGTACTTC
CASSLQRGGYEQYF
>TRBD2|-|TRBV19|TRBJ2-7
TGTGCCAGTAGTACGGCGGGAGACCCGAGCTCCTACGAGCAGTACTTC
CASSTAGDPSSYEQYF
>TRBD1|-|TRBV18|TRBJ1-1
TGTGCCAGCGCCGCAGGGGGCGCATGGAACACTGAAGCTTTCTTT
CASAAGGAWNTEAFF
>TRBD1|-|TRBV11-3|TRBJ2-3
TGTGCCAGCAGCCCTAGACAGGGTTATTTTACAGATACGCAGTATTTT
CASSPRQGYFTDTQYF
>-|-|TRBV28|TRBJ2-7
TGTGCCAGCAGTCCCTTGACTGGCTACTCCTACGAGCAGTACTTC
CASSPLTGYSYEQYF
>TRBD1|-|TRBV5-1|TRBJ1-2
TGCGCCAGCAGCCGGGACAGTCTTGTAGATGGCTACACCTTC
CASSRDSLVDGYTF
>-|-|TRBV10-3|TRBJ2-3
TGTGCCATCAGTGATCCTTCCGGTCAAATGTCGGATACGCAGTATTTT
CAISDPSGQMSDTQYF
>-|-|TRBV5-1|TRBJ2-7
TGCGCCAGCAGCCCGGGACTCCTTTCCTACGAGCAGTACTTC
CASSPGLLSYEQYF
>TRBD2|-|TRBV7-2|TRBJ2-3
TGTGCCAGCAGCTCGAGCGGGGGGGAAACAGATACGCAGTATTTT
CASSSSGGETDTQYF
>TRBD1|-|TRBV9|TRBJ1-1
TGTGCCAGCAGCGTAGAGGGGGCGAACACTGAAGCTTTCTTT
CASSVEGANTEAFF
>TRBD1|-|TRBV30|TRBJ1-2
TGTGCCTGGGGCAGGGACAGGGCCCTCGGGGGAGGTGGCTACACCTTC
CAWGRDRALGGGGYTF
>-|-|TRBV6-2/TRBV6-3|TRBJ2-4
TGTGCCAGCAGTTACGGGCGGGCGGGAGCCAAAAACATTCAGTACTTC
CASSYGRAGAKNIQYF
>-|once|TRBV19|TRBJ2-4
TGTGCCAGTACCCAGGGGGGCTACAGAAACATTCAGTACTTC
CASTQGGYRNIQYF
>TRBD1|-|TRBV4-1|TRBJ1-1
TGCGCCAGCAGCCAGGGACAGGGGGCGACTGAAGCTTTCTTT
CASSQGQGATEAFF
>-|many|TRBV4-1|TRBJ2-3
TGCGCCAGCAGCTTCCCTGGGGGCCCTTCGCAGTATTTT
CASSFPGGPSQYF
>-|-|TRBV12-3/TRBV12-4|TRBJ2-2
TGTGCCACCCAGGGGAAAGGCACCGGGGAGCTGTTTTTT
CATQGKGTGELFF
>TRBD2|-|TRBV7-6|TRBJ2-5
TGTGCCAGCAGCTTAGGAGTAGCGGGCCAGCTGAAGACCCAGTACTTC
CASSLGVAGQLKTQYF
>-|-|TRBV7-9|TRBJ1-6
TGTGCCAGCAGCCCGACAGCCGATTATAATTCACCCCTCCACTTT
CASSPTADYNSPLHF
>TRBD1|-|TRBV19|TRBJ2-6
TGTGCCAGTAGTATAGCTTGGGGGACAGGAAAACCTGGGGCCAACGTCCTGACTTTC
CASSIAWGTGKPGANVLTF
>-|-|TRBV7-6|TRBJ2-7
TGTGCCAGCAGCTTCGGACTGGGAAGCTCCTACGAGCAGTACTTC
CASSFGLGSSYEQYF
>TRBD2|-|TRBV5-5|TRBJ2-5
TGTGCCAGCAGCTCGGTCGATAGCGGGATGAGTATCCAGTACTTC
CASSSVDSGMSIQYF
>-|once|TRBV2|TRBJ1-5
TGTGCCAGCAGCCCGGGCAATCAGCCCCAGCATTTT
CASSPGNQPQHF
>-|-|TRBV27|TRBJ2-5
TGTGCCAGCAGTTTAGCCTGGAAGACTCAAGAGACCCAGTACTTC
CASSLAWKTQETQYF
>TRBD1|-|TRBV5-1|TRBJ2-3
TGCGCCAGTGCCCGACAGGGGATCACCGATACGCAGTATTTT
CASARQGITDTQYF
>-|-|TRBV9|TRBJ2-3
TGTGCCAGCAGCGTAGATAACTTTAGCACAGATACGCAGTATTTT
CASSVDNFSTDTQYF
>-|-|TRBV11-1|TRBJ2-1
TGTGCCAGCAGCCGCTCCCAGGGCTTAGTCGATGAGCAGTTCTTC
CASSRSQGLVDEQFF
>TRBD2|-|TRBV7-3|TRBJ2-3
TGTGCCAGCACCTTGGGACTAGCCGCGTCAGATACGCAGTATTTT
CASTLGLAASDTQYF
>-|-|TRBV7-2|TRBJ2-1
TGTGCCAGCAGCTTAGTTGCAGGGGTGGACAATGAGCAGTTCTTC
CASSLVAGVDNEQFF
>-|-|TRBV5-1|TRBJ1-1
TGCGCCAGCAGCTTGGGAGCGATGTGGAACACTGAAGCTTTCTTT
CASSLGAMWNTEAFF
>-|once|TRBV10-3|TRBJ2-1
TGTGCCATCAGTGGTGGCAGTTACAATGAGCAGTTCTTC
CAISGGSYNEQFF
>-|-|TRBV11-3|TRBJ2-1
TGTGCCAGCAGCGATTCTAGCTCCGGTGAGCAGTTCTTC
CASSDSSSGEQFF